Following are 2 T cell receptor beta chains from one sample sequenced in a study of blood T cell repertoires in COVID-19. Assay used: immunoSEQ multiplex PCR; TCRdb lists only in-frame clones, some missing. This sample yields 200,000 to 250,000 clones, of which 84% are seen a single time; approximately 6.2% belongs to the top ten. Sequenced: PBMCs or T cells enriched from blood (not recorded which). These TCRs come from a woman between 35 and 50 years old who had recovered from COVID-19.

This chain joins TRBV12-5 and TRBJ2-3; D possibly corresponds to TRBD1 (5 bases). Trimming cost V 5 bases and J 3 bases, with 9 bases left between them. The CDR3 totals 13 residues. The germline CDR1 and CDR2 sequences are LGHNT and FRNRAP. DNA for the CDR3: TGTGCTAGTGGTGGATCAGGGACAGATACGCAGTATTTT. Its protein is CASGGSGTDTQYF. Full variable domain (outside the CDR3, taken from reference TRBV12-5 and TRBJ2-3): DARVTQTPRHKVTEMGQEVTMRCQPILGHNTVFWYRQTMMQGLELLAYFRNRAPLDDSGMPKDRFSAEMPDATLATLKIQPSEPRDSAVYFCASGGSGTDTQYFGPGTRLTVL.

The V gene is TRBV2, the J gene TRBJ2-3; unclear D gene. The CDR3 sequence is 15 residues long. Trimming removed 4 bases from V and 0 bases from J, with 11 bases in between. Germline V gene lookup returns CDR1 SNHLY and CDR2 FYNNEI. The CDR3: CASSVVAASTDTQYF. For the CDR3, the DNA is TGTGCCAGCAGTGTGGTGGCGGCTAGCACAGATACGCAGTATTTT.